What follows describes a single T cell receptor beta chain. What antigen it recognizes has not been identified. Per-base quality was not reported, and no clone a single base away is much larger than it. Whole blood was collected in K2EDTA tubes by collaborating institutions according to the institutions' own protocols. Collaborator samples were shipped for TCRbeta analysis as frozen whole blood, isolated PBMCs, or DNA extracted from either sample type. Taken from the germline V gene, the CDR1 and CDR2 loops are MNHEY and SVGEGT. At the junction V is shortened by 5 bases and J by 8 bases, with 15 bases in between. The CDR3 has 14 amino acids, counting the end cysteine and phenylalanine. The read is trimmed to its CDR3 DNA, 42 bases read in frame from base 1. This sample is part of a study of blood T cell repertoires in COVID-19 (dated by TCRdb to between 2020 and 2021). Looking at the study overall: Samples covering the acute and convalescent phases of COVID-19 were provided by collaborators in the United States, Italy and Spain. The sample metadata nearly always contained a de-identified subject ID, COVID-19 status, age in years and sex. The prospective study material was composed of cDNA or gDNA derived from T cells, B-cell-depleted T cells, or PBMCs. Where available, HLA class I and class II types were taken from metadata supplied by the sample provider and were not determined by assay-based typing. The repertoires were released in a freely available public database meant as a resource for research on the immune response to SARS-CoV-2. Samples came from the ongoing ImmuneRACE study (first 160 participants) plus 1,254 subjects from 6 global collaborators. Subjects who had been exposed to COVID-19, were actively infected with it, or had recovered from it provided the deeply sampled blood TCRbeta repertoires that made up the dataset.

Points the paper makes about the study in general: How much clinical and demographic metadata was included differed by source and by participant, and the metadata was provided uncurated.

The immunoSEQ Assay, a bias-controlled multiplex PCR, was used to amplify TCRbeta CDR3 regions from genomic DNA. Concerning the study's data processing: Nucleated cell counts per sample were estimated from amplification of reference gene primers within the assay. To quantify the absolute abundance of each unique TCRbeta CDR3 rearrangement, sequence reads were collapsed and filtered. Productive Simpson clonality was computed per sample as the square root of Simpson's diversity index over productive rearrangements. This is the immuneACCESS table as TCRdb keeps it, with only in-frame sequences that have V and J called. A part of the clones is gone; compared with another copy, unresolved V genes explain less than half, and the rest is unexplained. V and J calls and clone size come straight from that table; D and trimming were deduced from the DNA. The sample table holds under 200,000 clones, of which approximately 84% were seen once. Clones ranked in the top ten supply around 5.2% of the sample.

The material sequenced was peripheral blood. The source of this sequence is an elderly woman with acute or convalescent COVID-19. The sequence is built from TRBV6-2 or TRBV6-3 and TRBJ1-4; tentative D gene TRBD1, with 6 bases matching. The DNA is TGTGCCAGCAGTACCCCCAGGGGTAGAGAAAAACTGTTTTTT. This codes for CASSTPRGREKLFF.